This T cell receptor (beta chain) was profiled in a study of tumor and adjacent non-tumor tissue in lung cancer. General study results and limits: Tumor TCR diversity, when higher, was linked to shorter survival.

Of note for this clonotype: The target antigen is unknown. Relative to the germline gene, one junction end is altered; a read error may explain this.

The CDR3 is 14 amino acids. The library came from three nested PCR rounds adapted from ARM-PCR protocols. TCRdb re-called the multiplex PCR reads with MiXCR, one entry per CDR3 protein. Altogether tens of thousands of distinct CDR3 sequences are present, about two thirds being singletons, with the ten largest covering about a quarter. No cell sorting was done before RNA was extracted from the tissue. The normal lung tissue was taken more than 3 cm from the tumor edge. This chain uses TRBV12-3 or TRBV12-4 with TRBJ1-6, with D possibly matching TRBD1 (5 bases). Sequencing was carried out using distant non-tumor lung tissue. The sequence was obtained from a woman in her fifties or sixties with non-small cell lung cancer. CDR3 nucleotides: TGTACCAGCAGTTTATCGGGGGTTAATTCACCCCTCCACTTT. It translates to CTSSLSGVNSPLHF.